This T cell receptor beta chain was profiled in a study of post-analysis software for immune sequencing data. General study points: Compared with controls, patients had more of about 5 TRBV segments, including TRBV5-6, TRBV5-1 and TRBV20-1.

The CDR3 has 14 amino acids. V was pared by 7 bases and J by 10 bases, with 6 bases of the junction left unmatched. Germline lookup yields CDR1 ENHRY and CDR2 SYGVKD. A few counts support this clonotype. Its target is unknown. Unique molecular identifiers tagged the TCR beta cDNA libraries. TCRdb reanalysed the PCR reads using MiXCR and keeps one entry per CDR3 protein. Here the sample spans around 770,000 distinct CDR3 sequences, around 45% being singletons. Material for sequencing was blood. This receptor was taken from a girl between 5 and 17 years old with multiple sclerosis. The V gene is TRBV10-3, the J gene TRBJ2-3, with TRBD2 matching over 15 bases. The DNA of the CDR3 is TGTGCCATCACTGACGGACTAGCGGGAGGGGCGCAGTATTTT. Amino acid sequence: CAITDGLAGGAQYF.